This entry lists 15 T cell receptor beta chains sequenced from one sample in a study of tumor-infiltrating lymphocytes in oesophageal squamous cell carcinoma. MiXCR was run by TCRdb on the PCR reads, yielding one entry per CDR3 protein. Among approximately 12,000 distinct CDR3 sequences, over 50% were seen once, and the ten largest hold around 40%. Sample: esophageal tumor tissue. These receptors all stem from a female donor with esophageal squamous cell carcinoma.

V usage is TRBV7-2 and J usage is TRBJ1-2; D gene unclear. Trimming took 3 bases from V and 6 from J, leaving 11 bases between them. The germline V gene has CDR1 SGHTA and CDR2 FQGNSA. The CDR3 is 13 residues long. The CDR3 spells CASSLTPAHGYTF. CDR3 sequence (DNA): TGTGCCAGCAGCTTGACACCCGCCCATGGCTACACCTTC.

This chain joins TRBV10-2 and TRBJ2-3; D uncertain. The tail of the sequence fits TRBJ2-2 better, so the J call may be wrong. The V gene's germline CDR1 is WSHSY and CDR2 SAAADI. This CDR3 spans 13 amino acids. The DNA for the CDR3 is TGCGCCAGTCAAGGGCTGAACACCGGGGAGCTGTTTTTT. It is translated as CASQGLNTGELFF.

CDR3 bases: TGTGCCAGCAGCCCCGGGACTAGCGGGGGGGCAATGCAGTATTTT. Its protein is CASSPGTSGGAMQYF. The rearrangement links TRBV7-3 to TRBJ2-3, with 16 bases that match TRBD2. CDR1 is SGHTA and CDR2 is FQGTGA in the germline V gene. V shed 5 bases, J shed 11 bases, and the junction held 7 bases outside the gene matches. CDR3 length equals 15 residues.

This clonotype was observed many times. The rearrangement uses TRBV28 and TRBJ2-1; unclear D gene. The J call is uncertain, as TRBJ2-7 better fits the DNA end. The CDR3 covers 11 residues. CDR1 and CDR2 from the germline V gene are MDHEN and SYDVKM. The CDR3 nucleotides read TGTGCCAGCAGTTGGGTTGACGAGCAGTACTTC. The encoded protein is CASSWVDEQYF.

This clonotype was recorded at least ten times. The V gene is TRBV28, the J gene TRBJ1-1; D remains ambiguous. CDR3 size: 16 residues. The germline CDR1 and CDR2 sequences are MDHEN and SYDVKM. V dropped 1 base and J dropped 0 bases, with 12 bases sitting between them. In DNA, the CDR3 is TGTGCCAGCAGTTTATCGGCAGGAACCATGAACACTGAAGCTTTCTTT. It translates to CASSLSAGTMNTEAFF.

This clonotype was picked up many times. The chain uses TRBV5-1 and TRBJ2-3; 8 nucleotides line up with TRBD2. Germline CDR1 and CDR2: SGHRS and YFSETQ. The CDR3 totals 16 residues. Unmatched junction bases numbered 14, after V lost 4 bases and J lost 7 bases. Written as DNA, the CDR3 is TGCGCCAGCAGCCAGGGTATAGCGGGGATCGTTAATACGCAGTATTTT. Translating it yields CASSQGIAGIVNTQYF.

This chain joins TRBV6-2 or TRBV6-3 and TRBJ1-5, with 11 bases fitting TRBD1. V trimming: 5 bases; J trimming: 6 bases; junction bases outside the gene matches: 6. The CDR3 totals 15 residues. Germline loops: CDR1 MNHEY, CDR2 SVGEGT. The CDR3 DNA reads as TGTGCCAGCAGTCCCCGGACAGGGGGCGTTCAGCCCCAGCATTTT. Amino acid sequence: CASSPRTGGVQPQHF.

This chain links TRBV6-4 with TRBJ1-1; no clear D. The CDR3 extends over 12 amino acids. Trimming took 0 bases from V and 10 from J, leaving 9 bases between them. Germline V CDR1 and CDR2: MRHNA, SNTAGT. CDR3 DNA sequence: TGTGCCAGCAGTGACTCCGGGCAGAGAGCTTTCTTT. Protein: CASSDSGQRAFF.

This clonotype was observed many times. The rearrangement joins TRBV6-1 to TRBJ1-6; 7 bases agree with TRBD1. Per the germline V gene, CDR1 is MNHNS and CDR2 is SASEGT. V dropped 5 bases and J dropped 5; count of bases not matched to a gene: 6. There are 15 residues in the CDR3. CDR3 loop: CASSWDSPHNSPLHF. The CDR3 DNA sequence: TGTGCCAGCAGTTGGGACAGTCCCCATAATTCACCCCTCCACTTT.

This clonotype has a count of ten or more. The chain carries TRBV19 and TRBJ2-1; 10 bases align to TRBD1. The CDR3 has 15 residues. Trimming removed 8 bases from V and 4 bases from J; junction bases left unmatched: 8. CDR1 is LNHDA, CDR2 SQIVND, per germline (reference sequence). In DNA form, the CDR3 reads TGTGCCAGTGGGTTGACAGGGGGCGGGTACAATGAGCAGTTCTTC. It codes for CASGLTGGGYNEQFF.

The chain couples TRBV7-3 to TRBJ2-3; D not resolved. This CDR3 is 10 amino acids long. V shed 6 bases and J shed 5 bases, with 3 bases lying between them. From germline, CDR1 is SGHTA and CDR2 FQGTGA. The CDR3 DNA follows: TGTGCCAGCAGGAGAGATACGCAGTATTTT. This translates into CASRRDTQYF. The full variable domain, with the rest looked up from reference TRBV7-3 and TRBJ2-3, is GAGVSQTPSNKVTEKGKYVELRCDPISGHTALYWYRQSLGQGPEFLIYFQGTGAADDSGLPNDRFFAVRPEGSVSTLKIQRTERGDSAVYLCASRRDTQYFGPGTRLTVL.

The chain links TRBV7-2 to TRBJ2-1; D possibly corresponds to TRBD2 (5 bases). The end of the DNA is better explained by TRBJ2-7, so the J call may be wrong. The CDR3 has 13 residues. The germline V gene has CDR1 SGHTA and CDR2 FQGNSA. CDR3 in amino acids: CASSLEAEVEQYF. The CDR3 nucleotides read TGTGCCAGCAGCTTAGAGGCGGAGGTGGAGCAGTACTTC.

The rearrangement links TRBV6-4 to TRBJ2-3; D remains ambiguous. The DNA end is a closer match to TRBJ1-1, so the J assignment may be wrong. The germline V gene encodes CDR1 MRHNA and CDR2 SNTAGT. The CDR3 is made up of 15 amino acids. CDR3 bases: TGTGCCAGCAGTAATTTACGAGTCTTGAACACTGAAGCTTTCTTT. It is translated as CASSNLRVLNTEAFF.

The rearrangement links TRBV7-2 to TRBJ1-4, with a weak D call TRBD1 (5 bases). The CDR3 sequence is 16 residues long. Trimming removed 5 bases at V and 0 bases at J, with 13 bases between. In germline, CDR1 is SGHTA, CDR2 FQGNSA. The CDR3 bases are TGTGCCAGCAGCATCGGACACGTTGCAACTAATGAAAAACTGTTTTTT. It specifies CASSIGHVATNEKLFF.

The rearrangement uses TRBV7-2 and TRBJ2-1; 13 nucleotides agree with TRBD2. Trimming removed 5 bases from V and 10 bases from J; junction bases left unmatched: 11. The length of the CDR3 is 16 residues. Germline lookup yields CDR1 SGHTA and CDR2 FQGNSA. The CDR3 region is CASSGSGLAGAHEQFF. CDR3 in DNA: TGTGCCAGCAGCGGAAGCGGACTAGCGGGAGCCCACGAGCAGTTCTTC.